These 13 T cell receptor beta chains share one sample of origin, sequenced in a study of monozygotic twins with inflammatory bowel disease. TCRdb re-analyzed the 5' RACE reads; it lists each CDR3 protein once, without DNA. This sample's table reports 350,000 to 550,000 distinct CDR3 sequences. The specimen sequenced was blood. Receptors were obtained from a human donor with ulcerative colitis or Crohn's disease, or a healthy co-twin of an affected twin (not recorded which).

The V and J genes are TRBV5-1 and TRBJ2-3; TCRdb reports TRBD1, a call that lacks DNA to check it against. The germline V gene has CDR1 SGHRS and CDR2 YFSETQ. CDR3 length equals 16 residues. This chain's CDR3 is CASSKPGQGPLDTQYF.

This chain links TRBV15 with TRBJ1-6. Germline CDR1 is LNHNV and CDR2 is YYDKDF (reference sequence). CDR3 length: 14 amino acids. This CDR3 is CATSRDGGNSPLHF.

CDR3 in amino acids: CASSLGPPAGELFF. The chain is built from TRBV6-5 and TRBJ2-2; TCRdb proposes TRBD1, but this gene call is untestable without DNA. CDR3 length: 14 amino acids. Germline values: CDR1 MNHEY, CDR2 SVGAGI.

The chain is built from TRBV12-3 or TRBV12-4 and TRBJ2-5; TCRdb returns TRBD1, unconfirmable since there is no DNA. This CDR3 is 14 amino acids long. This CDR3 is CASSSGGRGETQYF.

V gene TRBV19 combines with J gene TRBJ2-2; TCRdb calls TRBD2, which cannot be checked without DNA. Germline V lookup: CDR1 LNHDA, CDR2 SQIVND (reference sequence). CDR3 length: 15 residues. This CDR3 reads CASSIAGVPAGELFF.

The chain uses TRBV5-1 and TRBJ1-4; the TRBD1 assignment by TCRdb is unverifiable without DNA. Germline V gives CDR1 SGHRS, CDR2 YFSETQ. This CDR3 is built from 14 residues. Here the CDR3 reads CASSSGQKNEKLFF.

V and J are TRBV5-1 and TRBJ2-3. Germline loops: CDR1 SGHRS, CDR2 YFSETQ. The CDR3 is made up of 15 amino acids. The CDR3 region is CASSATKSGTDTQYF. The whole variable domain, filled in from reference TRBV5-1 and TRBJ2-3, reads KAGVTQTPRYLIKTRGQQVTLSCSPISGHRSVSWYQQTPGQGLQFLFEYFSETQRNKGNFPGRFSGRQFSNSRSEMNVSTLELGDSALYLCASSATKSGTDTQYFGPGTRLTVL.

This chain links TRBV20-1 with TRBJ1-3. Germline V gene data show CDR1 as DFQATT and CDR2 as SNEGSKA (reference sequence). CDR3 length: 14 amino acids. The CDR3 reads CSASTAPAGNTIYF.

The chain recombines TRBV7-9 with TRBJ1-3. The length of the CDR3 is 12 residues. Germline lookup yields CDR1 SEHNR and CDR2 FQNEAQ (reference sequence). CDR3 sequence: CASSSQGNTIYF.

This chain connects TRBV4-1 to TRBJ2-5; with no DNA, the TCRdb D assignment of TRBD2 cannot be verified. Germline CDR1 and CDR2: MGHRA and YSYEKL. This CDR3 contains 16 residues. CDR3: CASGTTLAGETETQYF.

The genes are TRBV20-1 and TRBJ2-3. This CDR3 region has 15 residues. Germline CDR1 and CDR2: DFQATT and SNEGSKA (reference sequence). The CDR3 protein is CSARDFQQHTDTQYF.

This chain joins TRBV27 and TRBJ2-7. Germline values: CDR1 MNHEY, CDR2 SMNVEV (reference sequence). CDR3 length: 14 residues. This CDR3 reads CASSLSGVNREQYF.

The chain joins TRBV14 to TRBJ2-1; TCRdb designates TRBD1, a call that cannot be tested without DNA. CDR3 length: 12 residues. In germline, CDR1 is SGHDN, CDR2 FVKESK. CDR3 loop: CASSPDRAEQFF.